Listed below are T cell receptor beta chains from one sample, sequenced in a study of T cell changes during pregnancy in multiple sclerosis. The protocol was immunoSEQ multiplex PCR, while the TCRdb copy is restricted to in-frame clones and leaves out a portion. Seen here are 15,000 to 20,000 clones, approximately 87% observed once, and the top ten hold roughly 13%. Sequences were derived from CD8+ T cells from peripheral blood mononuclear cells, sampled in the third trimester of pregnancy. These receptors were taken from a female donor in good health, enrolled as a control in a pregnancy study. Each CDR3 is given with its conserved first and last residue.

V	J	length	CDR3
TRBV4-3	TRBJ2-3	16	CASSQTGGSSTDTQYF
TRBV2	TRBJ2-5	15	CASSRTSGSGETQYF
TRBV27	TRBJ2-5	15	CASSLAGSYGETQYF
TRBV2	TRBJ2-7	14	CASSDIQASYEQYF
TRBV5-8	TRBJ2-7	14	CASSQRTDPREQYF
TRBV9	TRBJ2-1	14	CASSAGDAYNEQFF
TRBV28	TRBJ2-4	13	CASSLDRVDIQYF
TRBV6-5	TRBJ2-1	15	CASRYSSGSFDEQFF
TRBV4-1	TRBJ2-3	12	CASSQVSDTQYF
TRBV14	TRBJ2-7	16	CASSFHPDRADNEQYF
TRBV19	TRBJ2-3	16	CASSIAGGMTGDTQYF
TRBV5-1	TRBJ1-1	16	CASSPGTGGLGTEAFF
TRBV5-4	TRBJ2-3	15	CASSFGSGSQGTQYF
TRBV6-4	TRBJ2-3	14	CASSDSSSTDTQYF
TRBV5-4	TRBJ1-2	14	CASSLAYRGQGYTF
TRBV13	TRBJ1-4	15	CASSLERGTNEKLFF
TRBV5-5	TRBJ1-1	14	CASRPGGSNTEAFF
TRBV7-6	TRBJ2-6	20	CASSSITMGADRIGANVLTF
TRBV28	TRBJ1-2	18	CASRKFPGQTYTNYGYTF
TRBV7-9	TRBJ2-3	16	CASSPRQGASTDTQYF
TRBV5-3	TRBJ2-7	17	CARSLAAKKDSLREQYF
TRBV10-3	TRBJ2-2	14	CAISQPWGHGELFF
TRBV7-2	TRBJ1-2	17	CASSLVGQAGAFYGYTF
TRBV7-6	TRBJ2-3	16	CASSLAQGAGTDTQYF
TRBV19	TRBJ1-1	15	CASTHEVRVNTEAFF
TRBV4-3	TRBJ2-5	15	CASSQGAGTQETQYF
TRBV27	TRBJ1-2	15	CASSPSPTGAYGYTF
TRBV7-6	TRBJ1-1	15	CASSLALVDTVGAFF
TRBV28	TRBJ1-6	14	CASSLKGQGPPLHF
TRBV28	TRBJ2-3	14	CASSETGWTDTQYF
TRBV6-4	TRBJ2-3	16	CASSDSRLRGADTQYF
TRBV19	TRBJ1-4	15	CASSSVQGANEKLFF
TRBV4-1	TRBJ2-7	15	CASSQEAGRTREQYF
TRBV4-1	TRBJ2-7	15	CASSIEPGQGAEQYF
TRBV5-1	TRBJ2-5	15	CASSPGGGSQETQYF
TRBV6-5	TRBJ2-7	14	CASSYSQGGYEQYF
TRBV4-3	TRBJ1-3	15	CASSRDSSTRNTIYF
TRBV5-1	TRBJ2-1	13	CASTSGGHNEQFF
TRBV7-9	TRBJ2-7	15	CASSIGTGGRGEQYF
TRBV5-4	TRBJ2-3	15	CASSFGTRQTDTQYF
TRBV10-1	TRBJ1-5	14	CASSDDRSNQPQHF